The rows below give T cell receptor beta chains drawn from one sample of a study of vaccination and CD4 T cells after COVID-19. These receptors lack a known antigen. Via MiXCR, TCRdb re-called the PCR reads, giving one row per CDR3 protein. The table shows 20,000 to 25,000 distinct CDR3 sequences, with around half occurring only once. The source material was CD4+ T cells from blood, cultured in vitro. The origin of the receptors is a human donor who had recovered from COVID-19. CDR3s include the opening cysteine and the closing phenylalanine or tryptophan. Each record gives: V gene, clone size, J gene, D gene, CDR3 DNA, CDR3 protein. A D gene is named only where the DNA matches it firmly. Size is omitted from some rows. Given values are once, few, many or a class for expanded clones.

V gene: TRBV27; clone size: NA; J gene: TRBJ2-7; D gene: NA; CDR3 DNA: TGTGCCAGCAGTTTACACGGCAGAACTCTTACCTACGAGCAGTACTTC; CDR3 protein: CASSLHGRTLTYEQYF
V gene: TRBV30; clone size: NA; J gene: TRBJ2-5; D gene: TRBD2; CDR3 DNA: TGTGCCTGGAGCTTTGGCGCGGGACTAGGGAGGCGGGGAGCAGAGACCCAGTACTTC; CDR3 protein: CAWSFGAGLGRRGAETQYF
V gene: TRBV15; clone size: NA; J gene: TRBJ1-4; D gene: TRBD1; CDR3 DNA: TGTGCCACCAGCAGAAACGGGGACAGGGGTGAAAAACTGTTTTTT; CDR3 protein: CATSRNGDRGEKLFF
V gene: TRBV6-1; clone size: few; J gene: TRBJ1-6; D gene: NA; CDR3 DNA: TGTGCCAGCACCTCCGGGGCACCCCTCCACTTT; CDR3 protein: CASTSGAPLHF
V gene: TRBV7-2; clone size: few; J gene: TRBJ1-2; D gene: TRBD1; CDR3 DNA: TGTGCCAGCAGCCCGGACAGGGGGCGAGGCTACACCTTC; CDR3 protein: CASSPDRGRGYTF
V gene: TRBV6-1; clone size: few; J gene: TRBJ1-6; D gene: TRBD1; CDR3 DNA: TGTGCCAGCATTAGGACAGGGGATAATTCACCCCTCCACTTT; CDR3 protein: CASIRTGDNSPLHF
V gene: TRBV27; clone size: NA; J gene: TRBJ1-1; D gene: NA; CDR3 DNA: TGTGCCAGCGGAAGGGGCAACGCTTTCTTT; CDR3 protein: CASGRGNAFF
V gene: TRBV7-9; clone size: NA; J gene: TRBJ1-1; D gene: NA; CDR3 DNA: TGTGCCAGCAGAGAGGGCCCTGAAGCTTTCTTT; CDR3 protein: CASREGPEAFF
V gene: TRBV27; clone size: few; J gene: TRBJ1-5; D gene: TRBD1; CDR3 DNA: TGTGCCAGCAGTCCCATCGCGGGACAGAGAGATCAGCCCCAGCATTTT; CDR3 protein: CASSPIAGQRDQPQHF
V gene: TRBV30; clone size: few; J gene: TRBJ1-5; D gene: NA; CDR3 DNA: TGTGCCTGGAGTGCCAGGGGCGGCAATCAGCCCCAGCATTTT; CDR3 protein: CAWSARGGNQPQHF
V gene: TRBV6-1; clone size: medium-sized; J gene: TRBJ1-4; D gene: NA; CDR3 DNA: TGTGCCAGCAGCGACGCACCACGGGAAGTAGGGGAAAAACTGTTTTTT; CDR3 protein: CASSDAPREVGEKLFF
V gene: TRBV11-1; clone size: NA; J gene: TRBJ1-2; D gene: TRBD1; CDR3 DNA: TGTGCCAGCAGTCGGATATCAGGGGGCTATGGCTACACCTTC; CDR3 protein: CASSRISGGYGYTF
V gene: TRBV24-1; clone size: few; J gene: TRBJ1-1; D gene: NA; CDR3 DNA: TGTGCCACCACCCAATCGGACGGCGCTAACACTGAAGCTTTCTTT; CDR3 protein: CATTQSDGANTEAFF
V gene: TRBV18; clone size: NA; J gene: TRBJ1-5; D gene: NA; CDR3 DNA: TGTGCCAGCTCATCCCTAAACGGTAAGGATCAGCCCCAGCATTTT; CDR3 protein: CASSSLNGKDQPQHF
V gene: TRBV7-7; clone size: few; J gene: TRBJ1-5; D gene: NA; CDR3 DNA: TGTGCTAGCAGCTTGGATTTCAATCAGCCCCAGCATTTT; CDR3 protein: CASSLDFNQPQHF
V gene: TRBV7-2; clone size: NA; J gene: TRBJ2-1; D gene: TRBD2; CDR3 DNA: TGTGCCAGCAGCTGGACTAGCGGGAACTACAATGAGCAGTTCTTC; CDR3 protein: CASSWTSGNYNEQFF
V gene: TRBV30; clone size: NA; J gene: TRBJ1-5; D gene: NA; CDR3 DNA: TGTGCCTGGAGTCAAGGGACGTTGAATCAGCCCCAGCATTTT; CDR3 protein: CAWSQGTLNQPQHF
V gene: TRBV5-4; clone size: few; J gene: TRBJ2-5; D gene: NA; CDR3 DNA: TGTGCCAGCAGCTTTAGCGGAAGGACGAAAGAGACCCAGTACTTC; CDR3 protein: CASSFSGRTKETQYF
V gene: TRBV6-5; clone size: NA; J gene: TRBJ2-3; D gene: NA; CDR3 DNA: TGTGCCAGCAGTTCCCACCGGGTCATAGGTGATACGCAGTATTTT; CDR3 protein: CASSSHRVIGDTQYF
V gene: TRBV6-2/TRBV6-3; clone size: few; J gene: TRBJ2-3; D gene: NA; CDR3 DNA: TGTGCCAGCAGTTATTGGGACACTCTCACAGATACGCAGTATTTT; CDR3 protein: CASSYWDTLTDTQYF
V gene: TRBV28; clone size: NA; J gene: TRBJ1-1; D gene: TRBD1; CDR3 DNA: TGTGCCAGCAGTTTGGCCGGGACAGGGGCCGCTGAAGCTTTCTTT; CDR3 protein: CASSLAGTGAAEAFF
V gene: TRBV6-1; clone size: few; J gene: TRBJ2-7; D gene: NA; CDR3 DNA: TGTGCCAGCACCGATGGAGACCGCTACGAGCAGTACTTC; CDR3 protein: CASTDGDRYEQYF
V gene: TRBV7-3; clone size: few; J gene: TRBJ2-1; D gene: TRBD2; CDR3 DNA: TGTGCCAGCAGCTTAAACGAGAGCGGGAGGAAGTTCTTC; CDR3 protein: CASSLNESGRKFF
V gene: TRBV11-3; clone size: NA; J gene: TRBJ2-5; D gene: TRBD2; CDR3 DNA: TGTGCCAGCAGCTTTGGGTTCGGACTAGCCGGAGAGACCCAGTACTTC; CDR3 protein: CASSFGFGLAGETQYF
V gene: TRBV11-2; clone size: few; J gene: TRBJ2-5; D gene: TRBD1; CDR3 DNA: TGTGCCAGCAGCTTAGTCGGGACAGGGGGCGGAGAGACCCAGTACTTC; CDR3 protein: CASSLVGTGGGETQYF
V gene: TRBV7-2; clone size: NA; J gene: TRBJ1-3; D gene: NA; CDR3 DNA: TGTGCCAGCAGCTTAGGGTCTGGAAACACCATATATTTT; CDR3 protein: CASSLGSGNTIYF
V gene: TRBV27; clone size: NA; J gene: TRBJ2-3; D gene: TRBD2; CDR3 DNA: TGTGCCAGTAGCGGGTATGGGGCAGATACGCAGTATTTT; CDR3 protein: CASSGYGADTQYF
V gene: TRBV7-3; clone size: NA; J gene: TRBJ2-2; D gene: NA; CDR3 DNA: TGTGCCAGCAGCTTAGTAGCAGGGGAGTTCACCGGGGAGCTGTTTTTT; CDR3 protein: CASSLVAGEFTGELFF
V gene: TRBV21-1; clone size: NA; J gene: TRBJ1-2; D gene: NA; CDR3 DNA: TGTGCCAGCAGCAAAGAGGAGTGGACAGGGGGCATTGGCTACACCTTC; CDR3 protein: CASSKEEWTGGIGYTF
V gene: TRBV20-1; clone size: NA; J gene: TRBJ1-5; D gene: NA; CDR3 DNA: TGCAGTGCCTCCGGAGGTCAGCCCCAGCATTTT; CDR3 protein: CSASGGQPQHF
V gene: TRBV20-1; clone size: NA; J gene: TRBJ2-3; D gene: TRBD2; CDR3 DNA: TGCAGTGCCCCCCGCGCGGGTTGGGCGGGAGACACAGATACGCAGTATTTT; CDR3 protein: CSAPRAGWAGDTDTQYF
V gene: TRBV27; clone size: NA; J gene: TRBJ2-2; D gene: NA; CDR3 DNA: TGTGCCAGCAGCTCCAAAAGACAGGACGTGAACACCGGGGAGCTGTTTTTT; CDR3 protein: CASSSKRQDVNTGELFF
V gene: TRBV9; clone size: NA; J gene: TRBJ1-5; D gene: NA; CDR3 DNA: TGTGCCAGCAGCGTGGGGCTGGGTAACCAGCCCCAGCATTTT; CDR3 protein: CASSVGLGNQPQHF
V gene: TRBV6-5; clone size: few; J gene: TRBJ1-1; D gene: NA; CDR3 DNA: TGTGCCAGCAGTTACCTAATGAGTCAGAACACTGAAGCTTTCTTT; CDR3 protein: CASSYLMSQNTEAFF
V gene: TRBV27; clone size: NA; J gene: TRBJ2-1; D gene: TRBD2; CDR3 DNA: TGTGCCAGCAGTTTCTTGCGGGAGGGCCCCACTGAGCAGTTCTTC; CDR3 protein: CASSFLREGPTEQFF
V gene: TRBV2; clone size: NA; J gene: TRBJ2-1; D gene: NA; CDR3 DNA: TGTGCCAGCAGTGACGGATTAAGCTCCTACAATGAGCAGTTCTTC; CDR3 protein: CASSDGLSSYNEQFF
V gene: TRBV15; clone size: NA; J gene: TRBJ2-7; D gene: NA; CDR3 DNA: TGTGCCACCAGCAGATCCGAGGGCCTAGGTGAGCAGTACTTC; CDR3 protein: CATSRSEGLGEQYF
V gene: TRBV15; clone size: NA; J gene: TRBJ1-2; D gene: NA; CDR3 DNA: TGTGCCACCAGCAGAGACCAGTATGGCTACACCTTC; CDR3 protein: CATSRDQYGYTF
V gene: TRBV20-1; clone size: few; J gene: TRBJ1-5; D gene: NA; CDR3 DNA: TGCAGTGCTAGCATGCTACAAAAGCCCCAGCATTTT; CDR3 protein: CSASMLQKPQHF
V gene: TRBV6-1; clone size: NA; J gene: TRBJ2-5; D gene: TRBD2; CDR3 DNA: TGTGCCAGCGGACTAGCGGAACAAGAGACCCAGTACTTC; CDR3 protein: CASGLAEQETQYF
V gene: TRBV19; clone size: few; J gene: TRBJ1-1; D gene: NA; CDR3 DNA: TGTGCCAGTAGTGTGTGGGGAGTGTGGGGCGAACGGAACACTGAAGCTTTCTTT; CDR3 protein: CASSVWGVWGERNTEAFF
V gene: TRBV27; clone size: NA; J gene: TRBJ1-5; D gene: TRBD1; CDR3 DNA: TGTGCCAGCAGTTTGGACAGGGAGGGCAATCAGCCCCAGCATTTT; CDR3 protein: CASSLDREGNQPQHF